The entry below describes one T cell receptor beta chain. The data stem from a study of blood T cell repertoires in COVID-19. Across the study: Samples representing acute and convalescent COVID-19 were sourced from the United States, Italy and Spain. T cells, B-cell-depleted T cells, or PBMCs provided the cDNA or gDNA that served as material.

The CDR3 contains 12 residues. CDR1 is LGHDT and CDR2 is YNNKEL in the germline V gene (reference sequence). The V gene lost 5 bases and the J gene lost 7 bases, with 9 bases spanning the gap. In the original analysis: Scientists estimated how many nucleated cells there were by amplifying reference gene primers. The repertoire was sequenced with immunoSEQ multiplex PCR; TCRdb's copy has only in-frame clones and lacks some. V, J and clone size derive from that table, while D and trimming were established from the DNA sequence. The sample contains about 58,000 clones, about 84% of which appear only once.

The sequenced sample was peripheral blood. The genes are TRBV3-1 (or the pseudogene TRBV3-2) and TRBJ2-1, with D perhaps TRBD1 (5 bases). The clonotype was recovered from a man in his forties or fifties with active COVID-19. CDR3 residues: CASSIQGNEQFF. Here the CDR3 DNA reads TGTGCCAGCAGCATCCAGGGAAATGAGCAGTTCTTC.